These 24 T cell receptor beta chains were sequenced from one sample in a study of T cells in Graves' hyperthyroidism and ophthalmopathy. RNA transcripts provided the source from which TCR beta CDR3 regions were amplified. A set of HTBI primers served as the primers for a first-round RT-PCR of the TCR CDR3. Via MiXCR, TCRdb re-called the multiplex PCR reads, giving one row per CDR3 protein. The data show roughly 700,000 distinct CDR3 sequences, 30% to 40% seen once. The sample was blood. The origin of the receptors is a woman aged 40 to 55 with Graves' hyperthyroidism.

This clonotype was observed at least ten times. V usage is TRBV29-1 and J usage is TRBJ2-5; TRBD1 matches 8 bases. V lost 8 bases, J lost 2 bases, and 13 bases stayed unmatched. CDR3 length: 15 amino acids. The germline V gene encodes CDR1 SQVTM and CDR2 ANQGSEA. The CDR3 reads CSTSTAGGYQETQYF. CDR3 nucleotides: TGCAGCACCTCGACCGCAGGGGGCTATCAAGAGACCCAGTACTTC.

This clonotype appeared a few times. V usage is TRBV7-2 and J usage is TRBJ2-2; D uncertain. The CDR3 contains 17 residues. V lost 4 bases, J lost 7 bases, and 22 bases lay in between. Germline V CDR1 and CDR2: SGHTA, FQGNSA. The CDR3 loop is CASSSKTADHPIGELFF. DNA for the CDR3: TGTGCCAGCAGCTCCAAAACGGCGGACCACCCCATCGGGGAGCTGTTTTTT.

Turning to this clonotype: Lacking the conserved final phenylalanine or tryptophan, this CDR3 likely reflects a read error. The DNA is omitted, as the CDR3 cannot be located on it reliably, and the CDR3 follows TCRdb's listing. The rearrangement uses TRBV9 and TRBJ2-7; the table's TRBD2 call for D was not verified on the DNA. Germline loops: CDR1 SGDLS, CDR2 YYNGEE. The CDR3 extends over 9 residues, inclusive of both ends. This CDR3 reads CASSVDASG.

The V gene is TRBV9, the J gene TRBJ1-1, with a weak D call TRBD1 (5 bases). CDR3 length: 14 amino acids. Germline V gene data show CDR1 as SGDLS and CDR2 as YYNGEE. V was cut by 4 bases and J by 5 bases, with 15 bases left in between. CDR3 loop: CASSPSGGWTEAFF. In DNA, the CDR3 is TGTGCCAGCAGCCCTTCGGGGGGATGGACTGAAGCTTTCTTT.

This clonotype was found a few times. The chain links TRBV28 to TRBJ1-2; D gene unclear. This CDR3 region has 13 residues. Trimming shortened V by 4 bases and J by 2 bases, and 8 bases separated the two germline ends. From germline, CDR1 is MDHEN and CDR2 SYDVKM. The CDR3 DNA reads as TGTGCCAGCAGTTCCGGACGGAACTATGGCTACACCTTC. Translation gives CASSSGRNYGYTF.

Turning to this clonotype: This may stem from a read error, because a much larger clone lies one nucleotide away. The rearrangement uses TRBV6-2 or TRBV6-3 and TRBJ1-2; D is undetermined. CDR3 length: 12 residues. Germline V lookup: CDR1 MNHEY, CDR2 SVGEGT. V lost 6 bases, J lost 3 bases, and 8 bases lay in between. This CDR3 is CASSPHDYGYTF. The DNA of the CDR3 is TGTGCCAGCAGCCCTCATGACTATGGCTACACCTTC.

As regards this clonotype: This may come from a read error, since a much larger clone is one base off. The gene calls are TRBV7-9 and TRBJ2-7, with D possibly matching TRBD1 (5 bases). Germline assignment: CDR1 SEHNR and CDR2 FQNEAQ (reference sequence). The CDR3 length is 13 residues. CDR3 protein: CASSRPGIYGQYF. The CDR3 DNA follows: TGTGCCAGCAGCCGCCCAGGGATCTACGGGCAGTACTTC.

This clonotype has a count of ten or more. The V gene is TRBV20-1, the J gene TRBJ2-7; 8 bases align to TRBD1. Germline V gives CDR1 DFQATT, CDR2 SNEGSKA (reference sequence). CDR3 length: 14 amino acids. V shed 3 bases, J shed 2 bases, and the junction held 6 bases outside the gene matches. The CDR3 bases are TGCAGTGCTAGTGGACAGGGATCCACCTACGAGCAGTACTTC. It is translated as CSASGQGSTYEQYF.

This sequence joins TRBV4-3 and TRBJ1-4; D gene ambiguous. V was shortened by 2 bases and J by 10 bases, with 17 bases between the two germline ends. The V gene's germline CDR1 is LGHNA and CDR2 YSLEER. The CDR3 is 15 amino acids. Here the CDR3 DNA reads TGCGCCAGCAGCCAAACAATCACCGAGCAGGCAAAACTGTTTTTT. It translates to CASSQTITEQAKLFF.

This clonotype was seen at least ten times. The CDR3 sequence: CASGQSEAFF. CDR3 DNA sequence: TGTGCCAGCGGGCAGTCTGAAGCTTTCTTT. The V gene is TRBV12-3 or TRBV12-4, the J gene TRBJ1-1; no firm D call. The CDR3 length is 10 residues. V was cut by 8 bases and J by 6 bases, with 7 bases left in between.

This clonotype was observed many times. The J gene is TRBJ1-6, the V gene TRBV7-9; D gene ambiguous. This CDR3 comprises 14 residues. Trimming cost V 6 bases and J 11 bases, with 17 bases left between them. Per germline, CDR1 SEHNR and CDR2 FQNEAQ (reference sequence). Here the CDR3 reads CASSQDRGLAPLHF. The CDR3 DNA sequence: TGTGCCAGCAGTCAGGACCGCGGATTGGCACCCCTCCACTTT.

J is TRBJ1-5 and V is TRBV6-1; possibly TRBD1 for D (6 bases). The CDR3 totals 12 residues. Germline CDR1 and CDR2: MNHNS and SASEGT. The ends were cut back, 5 bases at V and 14 bases at J, with 16 bases in the middle. CDR3 protein: CASSKGGYNEHF. In DNA form, the CDR3 reads TGTGCCAGCAGTAAGGGGGGATACAATGAGCATTTT.

This clonotype was observed many times. The V gene is TRBV20-1, the J gene TRBJ1-6, with D possibly matching TRBD1 (5 bases). Germline CDR1 and CDR2: DFQATT and SNEGSKA (reference sequence). The CDR3 extends over 13 amino acids. V lost 1 base to trimming and J lost 7 bases, with 8 bases between them. Here the CDR3 DNA reads TGCAGTGCTAGAGGTGGGGGGAATTCACCCCTCCACTTT. This encodes CSARGGGNSPLHF.

The gene calls are TRBV10-3 and TRBJ2-7; D might be TRBD2 (6 bases). Trimming removed 6 bases from V and 4 bases from J, with 16 bases in between. CDR1 and CDR2 (germline): ENHRY, SYGVKD. The CDR3 contains 14 residues. CDR3 loop: CAISSTVGRYEQYF. In nucleotides, the CDR3 is TGTGCCATCAGCTCAACAGTCGGGAGATACGAGCAGTACTTC.

The rearrangement uses TRBV4-1 and TRBJ2-5; D is unresolved. Germline V CDR1 and CDR2: MGHRA, YSYEKL. The CDR3 spans 14 residues. V dropped 2 bases and J dropped 1 base, with 8 bases sitting between them. Here the CDR3 DNA reads TGCGCCAGCAGCCAATTCGGGCCCCAAGAGACCCAGTACTTC. Protein sequence: CASSQFGPQETQYF.

This clonotype has ten or more counts. The chain carries TRBV29-1 and TRBJ1-5; possibly TRBD1 for D (5 bases). CDR3 length equals 12 residues. Trimming removed 6 bases at V and 4 bases at J, with 10 bases between. The germline CDR1 and CDR2 sequences are SQVTM and ANQGSEA. The CDR3 DNA is TGCAGCGTGGGGGAGGTAAATCAGCCCCAGCATTTT. It encodes CSVGEVNQPQHF.

This clonotype was seen many times. This chain uses TRBV5-4 with TRBJ1-2; D is unresolved. Germline lookup yields CDR1 SGHNT and CDR2 YYREEE (reference sequence). V dropped 3 bases and J dropped 4 bases, with 10 bases sitting between them. The CDR3 contains 13 residues. The CDR3 loop reads CASSSSIGYGYTF. For the CDR3, the DNA is TGTGCCAGCAGCTCGTCCATCGGCTATGGCTACACCTTC.

This clonotype was recorded a few times. The chain recombines TRBV11-2 with TRBJ1-2; D gene unclear. Germline lookup yields CDR1 SGHAT and CDR2 FQNNGV. This CDR3 region has 16 residues. Trimming removed 5 bases from V and 4 bases from J, with 20 bases in between. The DNA of the CDR3 is TGTGCCAGCAGCCAAATGCCGTTTGGAGGGCGCTATGGCTACACCTTC. Translation gives CASSQMPFGGRYGYTF.

V and J are TRBV7-2 and TRBJ2-7; the D gene could be TRBD1 or TRBD2 (6 bases each). Germline V lookup: CDR1 SGHTA, CDR2 FQGNSA. The CDR3 is 18 amino acids. The V and J ends lost 4 bases and 1 base respectively, with 23 bases between them. The CDR3 loop is CASSYRKALGGLSYEQYF. CDR3 sequence (DNA): TGTGCCAGCAGCTACCGGAAAGCCTTAGGGGGGTTGTCCTACGAGCAGTACTTC.

The chain is built from TRBV27 and TRBJ1-5, with a tentative D call TRBD1 (5 bases). Trimming took off 10 bases at V and 1 base at J, with 14 bases between the two ends. The CDR3 contains 14 residues. The germline CDR1 and CDR2 sequences are MNHEY and SMNVEV (reference sequence). The chain's CDR3 is CAISGLGSNQPQHF. CDR3 DNA sequence: TGTGCCATATCGGGACTCGGAAGCAATCAGCCCCAGCATTTT.

In this sample, this clonotype turned up many times. This rearrangement joins TRBV6-5 to TRBJ1-2; unclear D gene. Deletions cut 3 bases from V and 4 bases from J, with 6 bases between. Germline lookup yields CDR1 MNHEY and CDR2 SVGAGI. The CDR3 sequence is 12 residues long. The CDR3 here is CASSYGFYGYTF. The CDR3 DNA follows: TGTGCCAGCAGTTATGGGTTCTATGGCTACACCTTC.

This clonotype was seen many times. The chain couples TRBV5-4 to TRBJ2-5; TRBD1 matches 8 bases. CDR1 is SGHNT, CDR2 YYREEE, per germline (reference sequence). V shed 4 bases and J 6 bases; nucleotides not matched to a gene: 11. The CDR3 totals 15 residues. CDR3: CASSQQGQGLKTQYF. The CDR3 coding sequence is TGTGCCAGCAGCCAGCAAGGACAGGGTCTGAAGACCCAGTACTTC.

This clonotype was detected ten times or more. The chain employs TRBV5-1 and TRBJ1-1, with D maybe TRBD1 (5 bases). The CDR3 is 16 residues long. CDR1 is SGHRS, CDR2 YFSETQ, per germline. Trimming pared 3 bases from V and 2 bases from J, leaving 17 bases between. The CDR3 loop reads CASSWGVMRGNTEAFF. The CDR3 DNA follows: TGCGCCAGCAGCTGGGGAGTTATGAGGGGAAACACTGAAGCTTTCTTT. Combining the CDR3 with reference TRBV5-1 and TRBJ1-1 gives the whole variable domain KAGVTQTPRYLIKTRGQQVTLSCSPISGHRSVSWYQQTPGQGLQFLFEYFSETQRNKGNFPGRFSGRQFSNSRSEMNVSTLELGDSALYLCASSWGVMRGNTEAFFGQGTRLTVV.

Many counts were recorded for this clonotype. V and J are TRBV7-2 and TRBJ2-5; D is unclear. The germline V gene has CDR1 SGHTA and CDR2 FQGNSA. Trimming stripped 4 bases from V and 5 bases from J, with 5 bases between. This CDR3 has 11 amino acids. The CDR3 nucleotides read TGTGCCAGCAGCTGGTACGAGACCCAGTACTTC. This translates into CASSWYETQYF.